The sequence of this T cell receptor (beta chain) was determined in a study of cytomegalovirus exposure and HLA in healthy donors. The CDR3 is 14 amino acids. Unmatched junction bases numbered 3, after V lost 5 bases and J lost 2 bases. From germline, CDR1 is MDHEN and CDR2 SYDVKM. PCR amplification relied on 60 Vbeta primers (plus 13 Jbeta primers). Original processing notes: Tens of millions of unique TCR beta chains, roughly 11 million of them shared, were counted by a later analysis. Profiling relied on immunoSEQ multiplex PCR, and the TCRdb table lists in-frame clones only, not all of them. V, J and clone size reflect that table, while D and trimming were determined from the DNA. The sample yields about 140,000 clones, roughly 80% seen once. Each donor's status was that of a healthy bone marrow donor. With respect to this clone: This sample also contains other DNA sequences that code for the same CDR3.

Sequencing was done on a sample of PBMCs. The receptor's source is a man aged 25-40 years in good health and CMV-seronegative. The chain employs TRBV28 and TRBJ1-5; 7 bases map to TRBD1. CDR3 residues: CASSQGGGNQPQHF. The DNA for the CDR3 is TGTGCCAGCAGTCAGGGGGGCGGCAATCAGCCCCAGCATTTT.